The 7 T cell receptor beta chains listed next were all sequenced from one sample in a study of T cells after yellow fever vaccination. TCRdb called the 5' RACE reads again in MiXCR, with one record for every CDR3 protein. The table shows approximately 550,000 distinct CDR3 sequences, with roughly 13% occurring only once. The starting material was PBMCs, obtained on the day of the yellow fever booster vaccination. The receptors were gathered from a man aged 25 to 45 who received the YFV17D yellow fever vaccine.

The chain links TRBV27 to TRBJ1-2, with D perhaps TRBD1 (5 bases). CDR3 length: 13 residues. Trimming removed 7 bases at V and 2 bases at J, with 11 bases between. CDR1 and CDR2 from the germline V gene are MNHEY and SMNVEV (reference sequence). The CDR3 sequence: CASKLGGNYGYTF. The CDR3 nucleotides are TGTGCCAGCAAGCTCGGGGGGAACTATGGCTACACCTTC.

This clonotype appeared a few times. The chain couples TRBV28 to TRBJ2-7, with a possible D match to TRBD1 (5 bases). CDR1 is MDHEN and CDR2 is SYDVKM in the germline V gene. This CDR3 spans 16 amino acids. With 3 bases removed from V and 2 bases from J, the gap between germline ends came to 17 bases. The CDR3 DNA reads TGTGCCAGCAGTTTTAGACCAGGGCGATCCACCTACGAGCAGTACTTC. Its translation: CASSFRPGRSTYEQYF.

This clonotype has at least ten counts. The chain links TRBV12-3 or TRBV12-4 to TRBJ1-4; D gene unclear. There are 14 residues in the CDR3. With 6 bases removed from V and 0 bases from J, the gap between germline ends came to 8 bases. Here the CDR3 reads CASRDGTTNEKLFF. The CDR3, as DNA: TGTGCCAGCAGGGACGGTACAACTAATGAAAAACTGTTTTTT.

This clonotype was recorded a few times. V is TRBV6-1 and J is TRBJ1-5; D gene ambiguous. This CDR3 has 14 residues. V was shortened by 6 bases and J by 7 bases, with 16 bases between the two germline ends. The germline V gene has CDR1 MNHNS and CDR2 SASEGT. CDR3 coding DNA: TGTGCCAGCAGACCACGTCCCGTCGGGCAGCCCCAGCATTTT. Translated, it gives CASRPRPVGQPQHF.

The rearrangement joins TRBV12-3 or TRBV12-4 to TRBJ2-3; 7 bases line up with TRBD1. The CDR3 loop spans 13 amino acids. Trimming cost V 5 bases and J 9 bases; bases outside gene matches: 8. The CDR3 DNA is TGTGCCAGCAGTCGCCCTGGGACAGCCACGCAGTATTTT. Translated, it gives CASSRPGTATQYF.

This clonotype has only a few counts. This sequence joins TRBV6-5 and TRBJ2-2, with 7 bases that match TRBD2. V shed 2 bases and J 1 base; nucleotides not matched to a gene: 10. CDR3 length: 18 amino acids. In germline, CDR1 is MNHEY, CDR2 SVGAGI. CDR3 DNA sequence: TGTGCCAGCAGTTACCGGGAGGTGGGGGTAGGGAACACCGGGGAGCTGTTTTTT. This encodes CASSYREVGVGNTGELFF.

The CDR3 DNA sequence: TGTGCCAGCAGCCCCGGGAAGGGAGGTGCAGATACGCAGTATTTT. Translation: CASSPGKGGADTQYF. V usage is TRBV5-4 and J usage is TRBJ2-3, with a weak D call TRBD2 (6 bases). CDR1 and CDR2 from the germline V gene are SGHNT and YYREEE (reference sequence). V was shortened by 4 bases and J by 4 bases, with 16 bases between the two germline ends. There are 15 residues in the CDR3.